This TCR beta chain was captured by sequencing in a study of blood T cells in healthy people across ages (dated by TCRdb to the mid-2010s). About the full investigation: In model experiments, template switching captured roughly one uniquely barcoded TCR beta cDNA molecule for every two T cells. The study measured age-related changes in TCR beta repertoire diversity using deep sequencing normalized with unique cDNA molecular identifiers. Four age groups were formed from the donors: young (average 16 years), middle-aged (approximately 40), aged (roughly 59) and long-lived (82). To avoid experimental bias, donors of different ages were spread randomly across the sequencing lanes. The study analyzed two additional independent replicas of 1 million unique cDNA reads from the same blood draw for two donors, one aged 18 to 29 and one aged 80 or older.

The 40 or so donors, aged roughly 6 to 100 years, were systemically healthy Caucasian individuals from Russia. Approximately 10 milliliters of peripheral blood were collected from each donor into EDTA-treated Vacutainer tubes. Ficoll-Paque density-gradient centrifugation was used to isolate PBMCs, with at least 7 million per sample. Trizol reagent was used to extract total RNA from the PBMCs, yielding at least 5.5 micrograms per sample. The percentages of naive CD45RAhigh/CD27high T cells were determined by flow cytometry on a PBMC aliquot from every donor. Sequences SGHVS (CDR1) and FNYEAQ (CDR2) are obtained from the germline V gene. The CDR3 spans 13 residues, from the cysteine through the phenylalanine. The only DNA kept is the CDR3, 39 bases in frame from the first base. V gives up 4 bases and J gives up 6 bases, and the segment between their germline ends measures 13 bases. Here is what the overall study found, with its caveats: The CMV infection status of donors was not known, potentially confounding age-related changes in expanded clonotypes. Compared with the aged group, the long-lived group had more naive CD4+ T cells, fewer expanded clones and increased TCR diversity, a pattern suggesting age selection. Estimates of total diversity from one million sequenced T cells were regarded as lower bounds and underestimates. Conclusive comparison of naive and antigen-experienced compartments was prevented by the profiling of bulk unsorted PBMCs. Observed TCR beta diversity per million T cells fell roughly linearly with age, and a significant reduction was already apparent by age approximately 40. A strong correlation was found between observed TCR beta diversity and the percentage of naive T cells measured by flow cytometry.

This clonotype was counted many times. Its specific antigen is unknown. No much larger clone exists at a distance of one base, and base qualities are not known. The library was prepared using 5' RACE. The instrument was an Illumina HiSeq 2500. The second PCR ran for roughly 6 to 11 cycles and used a J-beta primer mix along with a sample-barcoded 5' primer. Each TCR beta cDNA molecule received a unique molecular identifier from a template-switch 5' adaptor carrying 12 random nucleotides. Each sample yielded at least 3 million CDR3-containing paired-end reads. First-strand cDNA was synthesized from all RNA with the Mint cDNA synthesis kit, primed by a TRBC-specific oligonucleotide. Following uracil-DNA glycosylase treatment, all cDNA underwent a first 18-cycle PCR with the universal primers M1SS and BC2_uni_R. In the paper's pipeline: Each sample was normalized by randomly selecting 1 million high-quality reads, each carrying a distinct molecular identifier. Instead of being binned into consensus sequences, reads that shared molecular identifiers were thrown out. MiTCR, set to a Q25 quality threshold and the strictest error-elimination algorithm, was used for CDR3 identification, clonotype clustering and error correction. A nonparametric unseen species model with Euler transformation was used to estimate a lower bound on total TCR beta diversity. Using fastp at Q25 and MiXCR, TCRdb reprocessed the public reads and kept productive beta chains. Here each entry gathers all rows of one CDR3 protein and keeps the most common genes and DNA. For this entry, the V and J calls and clone size follow TCRdb and not the study's own pipeline. Within this sample are 1.5 million to 2 million distinct CDR3 sequences, with 28% of them counted one time only. The biggest ten clones account for about 8% of the sample.

Sample: blood. This sequence uses TRBV7-6 and TRBJ2-7, with TRBD1 perhaps the D gene, on 5 matching bases. The receptor was derived from a woman younger than 45 in good health. The CDR3 region has the sequence CASSSRTTREQYF. The DNA sequence follows: TGTGCCAGCAGCTCAAGGACAACGCGCGAGCAGTACTTC. Here the CDR3 is joined to the reference TRBV7-6 and TRBJ2-7 genes, and the full variable domain is: GAGVSQSPRYKVTKRGQDVALRCDPISGHVSLYWYRQALGQGPEFLTYFNYEAQQDKSGLPNDRFSAERPEGSISTLTIQRTEQRDSAMYRCASSSRTTREQYFGPGTRLTVT.